The next 30 T cell receptor beta chains were all read from a single sample in a study of blood T cell repertoires in COVID-19. TCRdb keeps only in-frame clones here, not all; method: immunoSEQ multiplex PCR. Among around 46,000 clones listed, around 87% were seen once. Input material: peripheral blood. The receptors derive from an elderly woman with COVID-19, enrolled during active disease.

The chain has TRBV12-3 or TRBV12-4 and TRBJ1-2; 11 nucleotides align to TRBD1. J lost 7 bases, V lost 6 bases, and 4 bases had no gene match. CDR3 length: 13 residues. The CDR3: CASSRDRGGGYTF. CDR3 in DNA: TGTGCCAGCAGCCGGGACAGGGGGGGTGGCTACACCTTC.

The chain carries TRBV18 and TRBJ2-2, with a possible D match to TRBD1 (6 bases). Germline V gene sequence: CDR1 KGHSH, CDR2 LQKENI. The CDR3 runs to 14 residues. V was trimmed by 6 bases and J by 1 base, leaving 9 bases between them. The CDR3 here is CASSPGQNTGELFF. The CDR3 DNA sequence: TGTGCCAGCTCCCCGGGACAGAACACCGGGGAGCTGTTTTTT.

The chain combines TRBV7-3 with TRBJ1-1, with unresolved D. V lost 6 bases, J lost 0 bases, and 8 bases lay in between. Germline assignment: CDR1 SGHTA and CDR2 FQGTGA. The CDR3 sequence is 13 residues long. The CDR3 protein is CASRASVNTEAFF. CDR3 DNA: TGTGCCAGCAGAGCGTCGGTGAACACTGAAGCTTTCTTT.

This chain joins TRBV9 and TRBJ2-2; weak D call: TRBD2 (5 bases). Germline CDR1 and CDR2: SGDLS and YYNGEE. The CDR3 is made up of 16 amino acids. V was clipped by 2 bases and J by 2 bases, with 13 bases between them. In DNA form, the CDR3 reads TGTGCCAGCAGCGTGGTAGGCGGGTCAAACACCGGGGAGCTGTTTTTT. Translating it yields CASSVVGGSNTGELFF.

The chain links TRBV5-6 to TRBJ1-1, with D possibly TRBD1 on 6 matching bases. Trimming stripped 0 bases from V and 10 bases from J, with 16 bases between. CDR1 SGHDT and CDR2 YYEEEE come from the germline V gene. The CDR3 has 14 amino acids. The CDR3 nucleotides are TGTGCCAGCAGCTTGGCGGGCAGGGGAGCACCAGCTTTCTTT. This translates into CASSLAGRGAPAFF. The full variable domain, with the rest looked up from reference TRBV5-6 and TRBJ1-1, is DAGVTQSPTHLIKTRGQQVTLRCSPKSGHDTVSWYQQALGQGPQFIFQYYEEEERQRGNFPDRFSGHQFPNYSSELNVNALLLGDSALYLCASSLAGRGAPAFFGQGTRLTVV.

The V and J genes are TRBV5-6 and TRBJ1-1; TRBD1 matches 10 bases. This CDR3 contains 14 residues. Germline V gene lookup returns CDR1 SGHDT and CDR2 YYEEEE. With 5 bases clipped from V and 5 bases from J, the junction kept 6 bases outside the gene matches. This chain's CDR3 is CASRRTGGLTEAFF. The CDR3 DNA sequence: TGTGCCAGCAGGCGGACAGGGGGGCTGACTGAAGCTTTCTTT. Combining the CDR3 with reference TRBV5-6 and TRBJ1-1 gives the whole variable domain DAGVTQSPTHLIKTRGQQVTLRCSPKSGHDTVSWYQQALGQGPQFIFQYYEEEERQRGNFPDRFSGHQFPNYSSELNVNALLLGDSALYLCASRRTGGLTEAFFGQGTRLTVV.

The chain recombines TRBV28 with TRBJ2-7; D gene uncertain. Germline CDR1 MDHEN, CDR2 SYDVKM. The length of the CDR3 is 13 residues. V was clipped by 9 bases and J by 3 bases, with 15 bases between them. The DNA of the CDR3 is TGTGCCAGTCTCTCTCTAGGCCTCTACGAGCAGTACTTC. It encodes CASLSLGLYEQYF.

The rearrangement uses TRBV5-4 and TRBJ2-7; 8 bases line up with TRBD2. J gave up 6 bases and V 4 bases, and 12 bases lay outside the gene matches. Per germline, CDR1 SGHNT and CDR2 YYREEE (reference sequence). The length of the CDR3 is 15 residues. CDR3 amino acids: CASSRGGIQAGEQYF. In nucleotides, the CDR3 is TGTGCCAGCAGCCGGGGGGGGATACAAGCTGGCGAGCAGTACTTC.

This chain connects TRBV7-9 to TRBJ2-2, with D hard to call. Germline V gene data show CDR1 as SEHNR and CDR2 as FQNEAQ (reference sequence). V was clipped by 2 bases and J by 11 bases, with 9 bases between them. This CDR3 spans 12 amino acids. The CDR3 region is CASSLSRQELFF. CDR3 nucleotides: TGTGCCAGCAGCTTATCCAGGCAAGAGCTGTTTTTT.

V is TRBV7-9 and J is TRBJ1-6; D unresolved. This CDR3 is 14 amino acids long. The V and J ends lost 5 bases and 13 bases respectively, with 18 bases between them. Germline CDR1 is SEHNR and CDR2 is FQNEAQ (reference sequence). The CDR3 DNA follows: TGTGCCAGCAGCCAGCATGGCGGAGACGGGCCCCTCCACTTT. Its protein is CASSQHGGDGPLHF.

The gene calls are TRBV6-2 or TRBV6-3 and TRBJ1-5, with D uncertain. The germline CDR1 and CDR2 sequences are MNHEY and SVGEGT. The CDR3 covers 16 residues. Trimming removed 0 bases from V and 7 bases from J, with 16 bases in between. CDR3 region: CASSYSSRGGGQPQHF. The CDR3 DNA sequence: TGTGCCAGCAGTTACTCCAGTCGGGGAGGTGGCCAGCCCCAGCATTTT.

The chain carries TRBV29-1 and TRBJ1-2; D is unresolved. CDR3 length: 11 residues. Trimming shortened V by 3 bases and J by 1 base, and 3 bases separated the two germline ends. Germline lookup yields CDR1 SQVTM and CDR2 ANQGSEA. The CDR3 DNA follows: TGCAGCGTTGACAGTAACTATGGCTACACCTTC. It specifies CSVDSNYGYTF.

The V call is TRBV28, the J call TRBJ2-7; 8 bases match TRBD1. V gave up 1 base and J gave up 4 bases; unmatched junction bases: 6. This CDR3 has 15 amino acids. Germline loops: CDR1 MDHEN, CDR2 SYDVKM. Written as DNA, the CDR3 is TGTGCCAGCAGTTTATCGGACAGGGTCCGATACGAGCAGTACTTC. Translation: CASSLSDRVRYEQYF.

J is TRBJ2-1 and V is TRBV7-9, with 8 nucleotides matching TRBD2. There are 15 residues in the CDR3. V was clipped by 5 bases and J by 3 bases; unmatched bases: 6. Germline V gene sequence: CDR1 SEHNR, CDR2 FQNEAQ (reference sequence). The CDR3 DNA follows: TGTGCCAGCAGCCCTTCCGGGACTAGCTACAATGAGCAGTTCTTC. Translating gives CASSPSGTSYNEQFF.

The rearrangement uses TRBV6-5 and TRBJ1-1; TRBD1 aligns across 9 bases. Germline lookup yields CDR1 MNHEY and CDR2 SVGAGI. Trimming cost V 2 bases and J 5 bases; bases outside gene matches: 6. This CDR3 is 15 amino acids long. CDR3 residues: CASSYGDRVVTEAFF. The CDR3 DNA is TGTGCCAGCAGTTACGGGGACAGGGTAGTGACTGAAGCTTTCTTT.

The genes are TRBV3-1 (or the pseudogene TRBV3-2) and TRBJ2-3, with 9 bases matching TRBD2. The germline V gene encodes CDR1 LGHDT and CDR2 YNNKEL (reference sequence). The junction had 6 bases not matched to a gene; V was cut back by 5 bases and J by 6 bases. The CDR3 contains 14 residues. As DNA, the CDR3 is TGTGCCAGCAGCTATTTAGCGGGGGTGGATACGCAGTATTTT. Translating gives CASSYLAGVDTQYF.

About this clone: At one of its ends the junction is not consistent with the germline gene, which may arise from a read error. The chain has TRBV7-9 and TRBJ1-3; D is ambiguous. Germline CDR1 and CDR2: SEHNR and FQNEAQ (reference sequence). CDR3 size: 14 residues. This CDR3 reads CASSLVTTGNTIYF. DNA of the CDR3: TGTGCCAGTAGCTTAGTGACAACTGGAAACACCATATATTTT. The full variable domain, in which reference TRBV7-9 and TRBJ1-3 provide the parts outside the CDR3, is DTGVSQNPRHKITKRGQNVTFRCDPISEHNRLYWYRQTLGQGPEFLTYFQNEAQLEKSRLLSDRFSAERPKGSFSTLEIQRTEQGDSAMYLCASSLVTTGNTIYFGEGSWLTVV.

This chain uses TRBV14 with TRBJ2-7, with D unresolved. Germline-derived CDR1 and CDR2 are SGHDN and FVKESK. There are 13 residues in the CDR3. Trimming took 4 bases from V and 3 from J, leaving 10 bases between them. The CDR3 loop reads CASSPQIGYEQYF. The CDR3, as DNA: TGTGCCAGCAGCCCTCAAATCGGCTACGAGCAGTACTTC.

J is TRBJ2-1 and V is TRBV19, with D unresolved. This CDR3 region has 13 residues. Germline assignment: CDR1 LNHDA and CDR2 SQIVND (reference sequence). Trimming cost V 8 bases and J 8 bases, with 16 bases left between them. The CDR3 region is CASRYHPGDEQFF. The CDR3 nucleotides read TGTGCCAGTCGGTACCACCCTGGAGATGAGCAGTTCTTC.

V usage is TRBV6-5 and J usage is TRBJ1-5; D remains unclear. The CDR3 is made up of 15 amino acids. The germline V and J ends were trimmed by 3 bases and 2 bases, with 11 bases remaining between them. The V gene's germline CDR1 is MNHEY and CDR2 SVGAGI. This chain's CDR3 is CASSYSRWGNQPQHF. CDR3 bases: TGTGCCAGCAGTTATAGCCGGTGGGGCAATCAGCCCCAGCATTTT.

The chain couples TRBV18 to TRBJ1-4; TRBD1 matches 10 bases. This CDR3 is 15 amino acids long. Unmatched junction bases numbered 5, after V lost 3 bases and J lost 7 bases. CDR1 KGHSH and CDR2 LQKENI come from the germline V gene. The CDR3 DNA sequence: TGTGCCAGCTCACCCCAGGACAGGGGGTCTGAAAAACTGTTTTTT. Translated, it gives CASSPQDRGSEKLFF. The variable domain in full, with the rest retrieved from reference TRBV18 and TRBJ1-4, is NAGVMQNPRHLVRRRGQEARLRCSPMKGHSHVYWYRQLPEEGLKFMVYLQKENIIDESGMPKERFSAEFPKEGPSILRIQQVVRGDSAAYFCASSPQDRGSEKLFFGSGTQLSVL.

The gene calls are TRBV27 and TRBJ2-1; D is ambiguous. Germline assignment: CDR1 MNHEY and CDR2 SMNVEV (reference sequence). The germline V and J ends were trimmed by 8 bases and 5 bases, with 25 bases remaining between them. This CDR3 is built from 17 residues. CDR3 in amino acids: CASSDNKPGLINNEQFF. CDR3 nucleotides: TGTGCCAGCTCAGATAACAAGCCGGGTCTGATCAACAATGAGCAGTTCTTC.

The chain combines TRBV28 with TRBJ1-4; tentatively, D is TRBD1 (5 bases). There are 14 residues in the CDR3. Trimming cost V 7 bases and J 4 bases, with 13 bases left between them. Per the germline V gene, CDR1 is MDHEN and CDR2 is SYDVKM. Here the CDR3 reads CASKGGVLNEKLFF. DNA of the CDR3: TGTGCCAGCAAGGGAGGGGTTCTTAATGAAAAACTGTTTTTT.

This clone has a handful of counts. The chain recombines TRBV15 with TRBJ1-5, with D possibly TRBD1 on 5 matching bases. The CDR3 loop spans 16 amino acids. Germline lookup yields CDR1 LNHNV and CDR2 YYDKDF (reference sequence). The ends were cut back, 0 bases at V and 8 bases at J, with 17 bases in the middle. CDR3 protein: CATSRDPARAGEPQHF. The CDR3 DNA reads TGTGCCACCAGCAGAGATCCGGCCAGGGCCGGAGAGCCCCAGCATTTT.

The gene calls are TRBV5-6 and TRBJ2-3; D gene uncertain. The CDR3 sequence is 16 residues long. Trimming removed 2 bases at V and 0 bases at J, with 13 bases between. Germline V CDR1 and CDR2: SGHDT, YYEEEE. The CDR3 coding sequence is TGTGCCAGCAGCTTTGCCGGGTCTTCTAGCACAGATACGCAGTATTTT. This codes for CASSFAGSSSTDTQYF.

The chain couples TRBV28 to TRBJ2-1; perhaps TRBD1 as D (6 bases). Trimming stripped 5 bases from V and 9 bases from J, with 11 bases between. CDR1 is MDHEN, CDR2 SYDVKM, per germline. The CDR3 has 12 amino acids. The DNA for the CDR3 is TGTGCCAGCAGTATCCCCAGGGGTGAGCAGTTCTTC. This codes for CASSIPRGEQFF.

The genes are TRBV28 and TRBJ1-5; 8 nucleotides agree with TRBD1. The CDR3 consists of 16 residues. V lost 6 bases, J lost 2 bases, and 9 bases stayed unmatched. The germline gives CDR1 MDHEN, CDR2 SYDVKM. CDR3 in amino acids: CASRQGAGSGNQPQHF. In DNA form, the CDR3 reads TGTGCCAGCAGGCAGGGGGCAGGGTCGGGCAATCAGCCCCAGCATTTT.

This chain links TRBV5-4 with TRBJ1-2; TRBD1 might be the D (6 bases). V lost 4 bases and J lost 1, with 17 bases in between. Germline V gene lookup returns CDR1 SGHNT and CDR2 YYREEE (reference sequence). The CDR3 sequence is 16 residues long. The CDR3 coding sequence is TGTGCCAGCAGCATAGGAGGCAGGGGCGATAACTATGGCTACACCTTC. It encodes CASSIGGRGDNYGYTF.

The genes are TRBV7-9 and TRBJ1-1; D is undetermined. V was trimmed by 5 bases and J by 2 bases, leaving 21 bases between them. Germline CDR1 is SEHNR and CDR2 is FQNEAQ (reference sequence). The CDR3 totals 17 residues. CDR3 DNA sequence: TGTGCCAGCAGCCCCCGAGGCGCGGGGAATGGCAACACTGAAGCTTTCTTT. Protein sequence: CASSPRGAGNGNTEAFF.

This sequence joins TRBV5-1 and TRBJ1-2; a weak D match, TRBD1 (5 bases). The V end was cut by 0 bases, the J end by 7 bases, with 10 bases between. CDR1 is SGHRS, CDR2 YFSETQ, per germline. This CDR3 spans 13 amino acids. CDR3 sequence: CASSLEGVGGYTF. In DNA form, the CDR3 reads TGCGCCAGCAGCTTGGAAGGGGTAGGTGGCTACACCTTC.